A selection of T cell receptor beta chains follows, all from one sample in a study of T-cell reconstitution after alpha-beta-depleted transplantation in children. One entry per CDR3 protein results from TCRdb running MiXCR on the PCR reads. The data contain about 300,000 distinct CDR3 sequences, 10% of them singletons. The specimen comprised PBMCs, sampled before TCRalphabeta/CD19-depleted stem cell transplant. The receptor set was obtained from a boy in the first two years of life with acute myeloid leukemia, due to receive a stem cell transplant. CDR3s include the opening cysteine and the closing phenylalanine or tryptophan. D genes are given only for firm matches. Part of the rows lack a size; the others show once, few, many or a class for expanded clones.

J,D,V,size,DNA,CDR3
TRBJ2-7,NA,TRBV2,NA,TGTGCCAGCAGGGACACTGCAGGGTCCTACGAGCAGTACTTC,CASRDTAGSYEQYF
TRBJ2-1,TRBD2,TRBV3-1,NA,TGTGCCAGCAGCCGACCGAGCGGGGGGGCCGATGAGCAGTTCTTC,CASSRPSGGADEQFF
TRBJ2-7,NA,TRBV20-1,NA,TGCAGTGCTAGTTCCACAGGAGACGAGCAGTACTTC,CSASSTGDEQYF
TRBJ2-1,NA,TRBV12-3/TRBV12-4,NA,TGTGCCAGCAGTCCGGATCGGAATGAGCAGTTCTTC,CASSPDRNEQFF
TRBJ2-7,TRBD2,TRBV5-1,many,TGCGCCAGCAGCGGGGGACTACAACAGTACTTC,CASSGGLQQYF
TRBJ2-5,NA,TRBV18,NA,TGTGCCAGCGCCTCCCTTTGGGGGGCCGAAGAGACCCAGTACTTC,CASASLWGAEETQYF
TRBJ2-2,TRBD2,TRBV4-3,many,TGCGCCAGAACTAGCGCGGGCACCGGGGAGCTGTTTTTT,CARTSAGTGELFF
TRBJ1-1,TRBD1,TRBV29-1,many,TGCAGCGTTCTCCTGACAGGGGCCGTCACTGAAGCTTTCTTT,CSVLLTGAVTEAFF
TRBJ1-5,NA,TRBV21-1,few,TGTGCCAGCAGCAAAAGAGACAGGGGCTGGAATCAGCCCCAGCATTTT,CASSKRDRGWNQPQHF
TRBJ2-3,TRBD2,TRBV24-1,few,TGTGCCACCAGTGACTACGCTAGCGGCTCCCCAGATACGCAGTATTTT,CATSDYASGSPDTQYF
TRBJ1-4,NA,TRBV12-3/TRBV12-4,many,TGTGCCAGCAGGCAGGGGCGTCTTAATGAAAAACTGTTTTTT,CASRQGRLNEKLFF
TRBJ2-7,NA,TRBV20-1,many,TGCAGTGCTAGACCTCAGGGGCTCCCTTACTACGAGCAGTACTTC,CSARPQGLPYYEQYF
TRBJ1-1,NA,TRBV7-2,many,TGTGCCAGCAGTTTATACAGGGTGATGAACACTGAAGCTTTCTTT,CASSLYRVMNTEAFF
TRBJ1-1,NA,TRBV11-2,many,TGTGCCAGCAGCCCCGCGGGAACCACTGAAGCTTTCTTT,CASSPAGTTEAFF
TRBJ2-1,TRBD2,TRBV14,NA,TGTGCCAGCAGCCAAGCGCCTAGCGGGAACAATGAGCAGTTCTTC,CASSQAPSGNNEQFF
TRBJ2-2,NA,TRBV7-6,many,TGTGCCAGCAGCTTACAGGGGAACACCGGGGAGCTGTTTTTT,CASSLQGNTGELFF
TRBJ2-2,TRBD2,TRBV20-1,NA,TGCAGTGCTAGAGATCGGGGAAGGGCGGGAGTGGTCACCGGGGAGCTGTTTTTT,CSARDRGRAGVVTGELFF
TRBJ2-7,TRBD2,TRBV11-2,many,TGTGCCAGCTGCATGTCGGGACTACTTTACGAGCAGTACTTC,CASCMSGLLYEQYF
TRBJ2-7,TRBD1,TRBV20-1,many,TGCAGTGCTAGACCCTGGACAGGGGACAACTACGAGCAGTACTTC,CSARPWTGDNYEQYF
TRBJ2-1,TRBD2,TRBV11-1,many,TGTGCCAGCAGCCATAGCGGGGGGGCCAACAATGAGCAGTTCTTC,CASSHSGGANNEQFF
TRBJ2-1,NA,TRBV25-1,NA,TGTGCCAGCAGTGACCAACAACTCCTTAGCTCCTACAATGAGCAGTTCTTC,CASSDQQLLSSYNEQFF
TRBJ2-3,TRBD2,TRBV5-1,many,TGCGCCAGCAGCTTGGGACTAGCGATGAGAAGCACAGATACGCAGTATTTT,CASSLGLAMRSTDTQYF
TRBJ2-1,TRBD1,TRBV7-3,few,TGTGCCAGCAGCTCATCAGGACAGGGCAATGAGCAGTTCTTC,CASSSSGQGNEQFF
TRBJ1-5,NA,TRBV20-1,many,TGCAGTGCTAGGGGTCAGGGGCGCAATCAGCCCCAGCATTTT,CSARGQGRNQPQHF
TRBJ2-7,NA,TRBV6-2/TRBV6-3,NA,TGTGCCAGCACAAACTCCTGGATCTCCTACGAGCAGTACTTC,CASTNSWISYEQYF
TRBJ1-1,NA,TRBV6-2/TRBV6-3,many,TGTGCCAGCAGTTACCCCGGGATCCGCCTAGAGCCCAACACTGAAGCTTTCTTT,CASSYPGIRLEPNTEAFF
TRBJ2-1,NA,TRBV20-1,few,TGCAGTGCTAGAGATCCGGCTAGACTCTCCTACAATGAGCAGTTCTTC,CSARDPARLSYNEQFF
TRBJ2-2,TRBD1,TRBV24-1,few,TGTGCCACCGGACAGGGGGTCCATTCCGGGGAGCTGTTTTTT,CATGQGVHSGELFF
TRBJ1-4,NA,TRBV28,many,TGTGCCAGCAGTTTAGACACTGAAAAACTGTTTTTT,CASSLDTEKLFF
TRBJ2-7,NA,TRBV20-1,many,TGCAGTGCTATCTCACCCTCTAACTACGAGCAGTACTTC,CSAISPSNYEQYF